These 6 T cell receptor beta chains were sequenced from one sample in a study of chemoradiotherapy in HPV16-positive cancers. Only in-frame clones appear in the TCRdb table, and some are missing; sequencing was by immunoSEQ multiplex PCR. The top ten hold more than 35% of the sample, which has about 9,200 clones, roughly 80% seen once. The sequences come from tumor tissue, collected from a patient who underwent chemoradiotherapy. These receptors came from a human donor with HPV-associated anogenital cancer.

The chain links TRBV11-2 to TRBJ1-2; 8 bases match TRBD1. The CDR3 runs 18 residues. Germline CDR1 and CDR2: SGHAT and FQNNGV. Germline trimming cut 0 bases from V and 0 bases from J; bases unmatched to any gene: 9. CDR3 bases: TGTGCCAGCAGCTTAGATTCAGGGACAGGCGTAGCTAACTATGGCTACACCTTC. As protein: CASSLDSGTGVANYGYTF.

V usage is TRBV6-4 and J usage is TRBJ2-3; a possible D gene is TRBD1 (5 bases). Germline CDR1 reads MRHNA; CDR2 reads SNTAGT. CDR3 length equals 15 residues. The V end lost 0 bases, the J end lost 1 base, and 8 bases lay between the germline ends. CDR3 residues: CASSDSGHRTDTQYF. The CDR3 coding sequence is TGTGCCAGCAGTGACTCCGGACACCGCACAGATACGCAGTATTTT.

The rearrangement uses TRBV11-3 and TRBJ1-5; 10 bases map to TRBD1. The germline gives CDR1 SGHNT, CDR2 YENEEA. V lost 4 bases to trimming and J lost 5 bases; unmatched junction nucleotides: 8. The CDR3 is made up of 16 amino acids. The CDR3, as DNA: TGTGCCAGCAGCTCTCCGCATGGACAGGGGGATCAGCCCCAGCATTTT. Its translation is CASSSPHGQGDQPQHF.

J is TRBJ2-1 and V is TRBV6-5; 11 positions match TRBD2. Germline V gene lookup returns CDR1 MNHEY and CDR2 SVGAGI. The CDR3 runs to 14 residues. J lost 9 bases, V lost 5 bases, and 6 bases had no gene match. This chain's CDR3 is CASSTGTSGREQFF. CDR3 DNA sequence: TGTGCCAGCAGTACCGGGACTAGCGGTCGTGAGCAGTTCTTC.

This sequence joins TRBV7-8 and TRBJ1-5; D may be TRBD1 (6 bases). Trimming stripped 1 base from V and 0 bases from J, with 10 bases between. Germline V gives CDR1 SGHVS, CDR2 FQNEAQ. This CDR3 is built from 16 residues. The CDR3 DNA follows: TGTGCCAGCAGCTTAGGGACAGTCGATAGCAATCAGCCCCAGCATTTT. Protein: CASSLGTVDSNQPQHF.

This chain connects TRBV7-2 to TRBJ1-6; 9 bases are a match to TRBD1. This CDR3 has 15 amino acids. V was clipped by 3 bases and J by 7 bases; unmatched bases: 4. Germline-derived CDR1 and CDR2 are SGHTA and FQGNSA. CDR3 sequence reads: CASSLDRGANSPLHF. The CDR3 bases are TGTGCCAGCAGCTTGGACAGGGGAGCGAATTCACCCCTCCACTTT.